The source of this T cell receptor (beta chain) is a study of cytomegalovirus exposure and HLA in healthy donors. Findings and limits, study-wide: In a later analysis, DRB1 alleles had the most associated TCRs; HLA-C alleles the fewest. Reports indicated that the classifier achieved high specificity and sensitivity in diagnosing cytomegalovirus status. Immune exposure was documented only through CMV serostatus.

Regarding this clone: Its antigen is currently unknown.

Both 60 Vbeta primers and 13 Jbeta primers went into the PCR. Some clones are missing from TCRdb's copy, which holds only in-frame ones; the method was immunoSEQ multiplex PCR. The profile shows 170,000 or so clones, about 80% of them singletons. Germline CDR1 GTSNPN, CDR2 SVGIG (reference sequence). The CDR3 runs to 14 residues. J gave up 3 bases and V 4 bases, and 5 bases lay outside the gene matches. This receptor was obtained from a boy aged 10-17 years in good health and CMV-seronegative. The V and J genes are TRBV30 and TRBJ2-2, with 7 bases identical to TRBD2. The sequenced sample was PBMCs. CDR3 protein: CAWKREGDTGELFF. Here the CDR3 DNA reads TGTGCCTGGAAAAGGGAGGGCGACACCGGGGAGCTGTTTTTT.